This T cell receptor (beta chain) appears in the sequencing data of a study of cytomegalovirus exposure and HLA in healthy donors. Overall study context: For the approximately 430 genotyped donors, roughly 80% fell within the Caucasian-associated ancestry cluster.

Per germline, CDR1 SQVTM and CDR2 ANQGSEA. This CDR3 has 12 amino acids. The trim removed 5 bases at V and 4 bases at J, leaving 4 bases unmatched. PCR was performed using 60 Vbeta and 13 Jbeta primers. TCRdb's copy holds only in-frame clones and misses some; the assay was immunoSEQ multiplex PCR. The sample has 100,000 to 150,000 clones, about 9.2% seen once. V and J are TRBV29-1 and TRBJ1-2, with 7 bases identical to TRBD1. This TCR was sampled from a woman aged 40 to 49 in good health and CMV-seropositive. Specimen: PBMCs. The CDR3 loop is CSVKGGVYGYTF. The CDR3 bases are TGCAGCGTTAAAGGGGGCGTCTATGGCTACACCTTC.